This TCR beta chain is from a study of cytomegalovirus exposure and HLA in healthy donors. Study-wide background: Prior work identified some 120 million unique TCR beta sequences in some 180 million T cells.

Germline V gives CDR1 MDHEN, CDR2 SYDVKM. V lost 6 bases to trimming and J lost 7 bases; unmatched junction nucleotides: 11. The CDR3 has 14 residues. Primers included in the PCR were 60 Vbeta and 13 Jbeta primers. Some clones are missing from TCRdb's copy, which holds only in-frame ones; the method was immunoSEQ multiplex PCR. The sample records 95,000 to 110,000 clones, about 80% being singletons. Overall study results and limits: In vitro work confirmed that three CMV-associated chains recognize CMV antigens.

Details on this clone: Its antigen is unidentified.

The sequence was collected from a woman aged 40-49 years in good health and CMV-seronegative. This chain joins TRBV28 and TRBJ1-2, with 7 nucleotides matching TRBD1. Input material: PBMCs. The CDR3 sequence is CASRISGTVGGYTF. As DNA, the CDR3 is TGTGCCAGCAGAATCTCCGGGACAGTCGGTGGCTACACCTTC.